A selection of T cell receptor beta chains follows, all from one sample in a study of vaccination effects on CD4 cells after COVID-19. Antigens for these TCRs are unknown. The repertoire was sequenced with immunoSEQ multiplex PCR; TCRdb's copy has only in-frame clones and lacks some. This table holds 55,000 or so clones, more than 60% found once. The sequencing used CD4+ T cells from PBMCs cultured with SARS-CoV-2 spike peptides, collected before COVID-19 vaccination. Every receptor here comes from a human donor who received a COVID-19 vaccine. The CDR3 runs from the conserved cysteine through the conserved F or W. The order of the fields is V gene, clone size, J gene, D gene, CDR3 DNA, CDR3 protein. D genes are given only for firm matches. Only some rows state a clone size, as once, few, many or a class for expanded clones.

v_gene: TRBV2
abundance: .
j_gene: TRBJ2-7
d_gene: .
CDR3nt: TGTGCCAGCAGTGTCGTTCCCTCCTACGAGCAGTACTTC
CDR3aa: CASSVVPSYEQYF

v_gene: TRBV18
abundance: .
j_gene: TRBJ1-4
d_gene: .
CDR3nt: TGTGCCAGCTCCGAGGGGGCAACTAATGAAAAACTGTTTTTT
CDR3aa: CASSEGATNEKLFF

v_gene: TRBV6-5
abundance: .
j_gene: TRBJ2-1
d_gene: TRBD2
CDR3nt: TGTGCCAGCAGGGGACTAGCGGGAGGGCGTGGGTTCTTC
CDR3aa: CASRGLAGGRGFF

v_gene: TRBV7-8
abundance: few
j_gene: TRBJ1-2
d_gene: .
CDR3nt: TGTGCCAGCAGCCCGGTTCCCAGCGGGGTTATCTATGGCTACACCTTC
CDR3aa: CASSPVPSGVIYGYTF

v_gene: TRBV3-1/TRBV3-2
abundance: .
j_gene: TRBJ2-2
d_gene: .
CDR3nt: TGTGCCAGCAGCCAGAGGTGGACTCCTTACACCGGGGAGCTGTTTTTT
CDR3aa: CASSQRWTPYTGELFF

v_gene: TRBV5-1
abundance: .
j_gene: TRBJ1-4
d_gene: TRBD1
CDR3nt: TGCGCCAGCCACCAGGGGGGAACTAATGAAAAACTGTTTTTT
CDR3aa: CASHQGGTNEKLFF

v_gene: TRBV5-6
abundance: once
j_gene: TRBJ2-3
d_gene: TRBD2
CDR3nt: TGTGCCAGCAGCTTGGGTAGCGGGAGCACAGATACGCAGTATTTT
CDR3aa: CASSLGSGSTDTQYF

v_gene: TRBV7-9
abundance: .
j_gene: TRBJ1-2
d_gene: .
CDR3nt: TGTGCCAGCAGCTTAGACTATGGCTACACCTTC
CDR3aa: CASSLDYGYTF

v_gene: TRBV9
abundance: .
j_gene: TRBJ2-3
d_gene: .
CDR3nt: TGTGCCAGCAGCGTAGGTGCGGGGACTAGCACAGATACGCAGTATTTT
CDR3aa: CASSVGAGTSTDTQYF

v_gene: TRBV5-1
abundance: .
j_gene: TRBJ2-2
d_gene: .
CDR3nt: TGCGCCAGCAGCTTTCTACAGGGAACCGGGGAGCTGTTTTTT
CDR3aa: CASSFLQGTGELFF

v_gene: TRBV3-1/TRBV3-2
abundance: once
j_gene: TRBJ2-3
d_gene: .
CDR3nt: TGTGCCAGCAGCCGGCTTGGGGGGGATACGCAGTATTTT
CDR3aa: CASSRLGGDTQYF

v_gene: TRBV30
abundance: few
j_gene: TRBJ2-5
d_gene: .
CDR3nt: TGTGCCTGGAACGGACTCCAGGCCCAGTACTTC
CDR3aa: CAWNGLQAQYF

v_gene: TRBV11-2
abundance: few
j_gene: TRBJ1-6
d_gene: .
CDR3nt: TGTGCCAGCAGCGCAGGACAGAACAATTCACCCCTCCACTTT
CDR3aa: CASSAGQNNSPLHF

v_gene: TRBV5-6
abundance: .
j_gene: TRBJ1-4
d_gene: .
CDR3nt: TGTGCCAGCAGCTTGTATAGGGGAGGTGGCGATGAAAAACTGTTTTTT
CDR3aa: CASSLYRGGGDEKLFF

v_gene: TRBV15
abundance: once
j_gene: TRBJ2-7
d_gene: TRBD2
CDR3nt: TGTGCCACCAGCAGGCCTCAGGGAGGGACCTACGAGCAGTACTTC
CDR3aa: CATSRPQGGTYEQYF

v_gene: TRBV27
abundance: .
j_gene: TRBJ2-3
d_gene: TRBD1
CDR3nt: TGTGCCAGCAGCATCCGGGACAGGATCACAGATACGCAGTATTTT
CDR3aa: CASSIRDRITDTQYF

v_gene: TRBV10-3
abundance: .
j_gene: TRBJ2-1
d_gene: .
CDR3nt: TGTGCCATCAGTGGAGACAATGAGCAGTTCTTC
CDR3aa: CAISGDNEQFF

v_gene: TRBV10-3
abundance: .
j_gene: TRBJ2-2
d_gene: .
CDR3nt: TGTGCCATCAGTGAAGGGTCGGGGGCGAACACCGGGGAGCTGTTTTTT
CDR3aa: CAISEGSGANTGELFF

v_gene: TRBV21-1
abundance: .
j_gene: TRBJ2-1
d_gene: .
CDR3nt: TGTGCCAGCAGCAGAAATCGGAATGAGCAGTTCTTC
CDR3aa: CASSRNRNEQFF

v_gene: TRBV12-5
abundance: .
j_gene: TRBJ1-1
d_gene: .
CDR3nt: TGTGCTAGTGGTTTGGTGCCGGGGTTCAGCACTGAAGCTTTCTTT
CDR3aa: CASGLVPGFSTEAFF

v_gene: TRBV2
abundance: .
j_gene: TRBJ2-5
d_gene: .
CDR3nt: TGTGCCAGCGGGCCTTCCGGACTCCCACGGGAGACCCAGTACTTC
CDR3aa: CASGPSGLPRETQYF

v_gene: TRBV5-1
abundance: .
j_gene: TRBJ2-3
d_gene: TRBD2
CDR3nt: TGCGCCAGCAGCTTGGCCGCCGGGGGGGGCTTCACAGATACGCAGTATTTT
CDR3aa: CASSLAAGGGFTDTQYF

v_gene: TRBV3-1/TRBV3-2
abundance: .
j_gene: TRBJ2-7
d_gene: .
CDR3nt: TGTGCCAGCAGCCAAGATCTCACGGGGGCTTGGGAGCAGTACTTC
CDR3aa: CASSQDLTGAWEQYF

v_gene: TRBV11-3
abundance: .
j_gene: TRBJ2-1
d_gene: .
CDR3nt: TGTGCCAGCAGCCCGGGACTCTACAATGAGCAGTTCTTC
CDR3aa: CASSPGLYNEQFF

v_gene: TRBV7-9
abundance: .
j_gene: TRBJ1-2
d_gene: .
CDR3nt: TGTGCCAGCAGCTTAAGTGGGCTCTACACCTTC
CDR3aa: CASSLSGLYTF

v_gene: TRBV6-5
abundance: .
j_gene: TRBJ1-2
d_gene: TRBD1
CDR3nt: TGTGCCAGCAGACTAGGACAGGGGGTTGACTATGGCTACACCTTC
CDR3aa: CASRLGQGVDYGYTF

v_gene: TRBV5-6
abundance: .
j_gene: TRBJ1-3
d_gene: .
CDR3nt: TGTGCCAGCAGCTTGGGGCACAGGTTTTCTGGAAACACCATATATTTT
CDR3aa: CASSLGHRFSGNTIYF

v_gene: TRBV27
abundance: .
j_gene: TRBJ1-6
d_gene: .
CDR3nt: TGTGCCAGCAGGACGACGGGGAGTAATTCACCCCTCCACTTT
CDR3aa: CASRTTGSNSPLHF

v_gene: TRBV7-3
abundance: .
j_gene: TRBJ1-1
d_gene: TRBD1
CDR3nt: TGTGCCAGCAGCTTAATGGGCGGCCAGGGGGCTGAAGCTTTCTTT
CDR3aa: CASSLMGGQGAEAFF

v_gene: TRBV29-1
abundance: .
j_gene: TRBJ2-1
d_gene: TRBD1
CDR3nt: TGCAGCGTCCGGACAGGGGAGGCTGAGCAGTTCTTC
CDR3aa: CSVRTGEAEQFF

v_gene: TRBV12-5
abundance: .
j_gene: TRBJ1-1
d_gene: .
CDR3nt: TGTGCTAGTGGCCCCCTGAACACTGAAGCTTTCTTT
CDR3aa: CASGPLNTEAFF

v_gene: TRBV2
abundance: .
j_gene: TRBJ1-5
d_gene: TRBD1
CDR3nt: TGTGCCAGCAGGGGCCACAGGGGGCTCCCCAATCAGCCCCAGCATTTT
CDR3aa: CASRGHRGLPNQPQHF

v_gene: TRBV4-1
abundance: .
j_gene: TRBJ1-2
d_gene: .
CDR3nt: TGCGCCAGCAGCCAAGTTAGGGGGGGCCTCTATGGCTACACCTTC
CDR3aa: CASSQVRGGLYGYTF

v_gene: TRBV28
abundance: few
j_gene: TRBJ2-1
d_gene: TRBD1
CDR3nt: TGTGCCCTTTCCCGGACAGGCAATTCCTACAATGAGCAGTTCTTC
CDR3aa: CALSRTGNSYNEQFF

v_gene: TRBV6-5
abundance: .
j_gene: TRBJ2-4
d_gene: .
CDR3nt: TGTGCCACCCCCGACAGAGCCAAAAACATTCAGTACTTC
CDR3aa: CATPDRAKNIQYF

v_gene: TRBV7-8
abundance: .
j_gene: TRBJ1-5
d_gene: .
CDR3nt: TGTGCCAGTGTAGGCTCTTATAGCAATCAGCCCCAGCATTTT
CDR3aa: CASVGSYSNQPQHF

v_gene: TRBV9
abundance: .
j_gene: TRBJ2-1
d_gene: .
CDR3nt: TGTGCCAGCAGCGCCTTAAGCGAAAGTGAGCAGTTCTTC
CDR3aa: CASSALSESEQFF

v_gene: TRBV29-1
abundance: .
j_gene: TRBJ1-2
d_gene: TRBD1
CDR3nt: TGCAGCGGAGAAGGACAGGGGAGTTACACCTTC
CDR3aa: CSGEGQGSYTF

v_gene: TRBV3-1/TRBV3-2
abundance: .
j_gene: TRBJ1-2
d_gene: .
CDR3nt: TGTGCCAGCAGCCAAGACGGAATGGGACACACAACCGGAGGAGTCACCTTC
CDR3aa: CASSQDGMGHTTGGVTF

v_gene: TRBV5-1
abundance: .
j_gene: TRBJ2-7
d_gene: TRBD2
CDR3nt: TGCGCCAGCAGCTTCACTAGCGGGAACTACGAGCAGTACTTC
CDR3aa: CASSFTSGNYEQYF

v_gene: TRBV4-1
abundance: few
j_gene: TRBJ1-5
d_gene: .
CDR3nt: TGCGCCAGCAGCCAAGAGGCATCAGGGCTTAATCAGCCCCAGCATTTT
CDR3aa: CASSQEASGLNQPQHF

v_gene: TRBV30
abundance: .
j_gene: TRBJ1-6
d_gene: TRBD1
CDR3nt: TGTGCCTGGATAGGGGACAGGGGAAGCTCCTATAATTCACCCCTCCACTTT
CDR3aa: CAWIGDRGSSYNSPLHF

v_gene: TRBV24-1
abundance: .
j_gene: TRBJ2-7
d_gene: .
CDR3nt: TGTGCCACCACCCCCTCGGGGTACGAGCAGTACTTC
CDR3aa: CATTPSGYEQYF

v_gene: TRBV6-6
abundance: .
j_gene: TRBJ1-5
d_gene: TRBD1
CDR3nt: TGTGCCAGCAGCTATCGGGACAGGGGGCAATTTAGGAGCAATCAGCCCCAGCATTTT
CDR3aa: CASSYRDRGQFRSNQPQHF

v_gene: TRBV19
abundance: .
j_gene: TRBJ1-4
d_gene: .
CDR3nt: TGTGCCAGTAGTATCCTCGGTAAGATGGGTGCTAATGAAAAACTGTTTTTT
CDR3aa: CASSILGKMGANEKLFF

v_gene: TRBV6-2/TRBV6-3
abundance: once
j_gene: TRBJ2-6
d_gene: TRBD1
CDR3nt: TGTGCCAGCAGTGGGACAGGGGGCTCTGGGGCCAACGTCCTGACTTTC
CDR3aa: CASSGTGGSGANVLTF

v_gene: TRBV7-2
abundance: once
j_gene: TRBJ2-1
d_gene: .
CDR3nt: TGTGCCAGCAGCTTACAGGGAGTGAGCGCGGACTACAATGAGCAGTTCTTC
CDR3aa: CASSLQGVSADYNEQFF

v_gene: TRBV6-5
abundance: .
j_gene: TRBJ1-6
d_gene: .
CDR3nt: TGTGCCAGCAGTTACTCGGGTTTTATTAATTCACCCCTCCACTTT
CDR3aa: CASSYSGFINSPLHF

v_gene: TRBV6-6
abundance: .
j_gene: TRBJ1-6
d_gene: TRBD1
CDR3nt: TGTGCCAGCAGTTCCGGGACAGAGAATTCACCCCTCCACTTT
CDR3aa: CASSSGTENSPLHF

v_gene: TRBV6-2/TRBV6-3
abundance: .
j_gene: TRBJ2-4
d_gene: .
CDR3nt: TGTGCCAGCAGTACCGCTCGACCCAAAAACATTCAGTACTTC
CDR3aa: CASSTARPKNIQYF

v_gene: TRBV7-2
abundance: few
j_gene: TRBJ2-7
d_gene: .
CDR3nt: TGTGCCAGCAGCCCCGGGGCCAGCTACTACGAGCAGTACTTC
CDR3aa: CASSPGASYYEQYF

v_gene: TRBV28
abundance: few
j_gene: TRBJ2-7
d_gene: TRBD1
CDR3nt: TGTGCCAGCAGGCCCCCGGGACAGGGGCCCGAGCAGTACTTC
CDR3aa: CASRPPGQGPEQYF